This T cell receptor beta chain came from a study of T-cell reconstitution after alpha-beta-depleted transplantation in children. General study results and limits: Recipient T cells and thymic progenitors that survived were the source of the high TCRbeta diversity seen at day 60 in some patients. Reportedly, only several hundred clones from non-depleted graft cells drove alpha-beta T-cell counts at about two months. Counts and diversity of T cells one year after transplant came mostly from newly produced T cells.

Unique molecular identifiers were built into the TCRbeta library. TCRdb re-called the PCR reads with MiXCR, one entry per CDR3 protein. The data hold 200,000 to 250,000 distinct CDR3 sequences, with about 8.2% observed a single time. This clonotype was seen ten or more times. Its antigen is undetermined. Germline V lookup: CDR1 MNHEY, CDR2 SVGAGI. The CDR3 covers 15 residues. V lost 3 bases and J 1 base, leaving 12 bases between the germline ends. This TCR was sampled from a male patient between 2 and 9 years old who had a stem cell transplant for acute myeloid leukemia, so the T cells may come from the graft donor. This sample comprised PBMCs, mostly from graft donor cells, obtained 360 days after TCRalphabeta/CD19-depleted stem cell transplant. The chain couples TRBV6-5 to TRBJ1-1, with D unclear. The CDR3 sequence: CASSYDPTENTEAFF. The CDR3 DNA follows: TGTGCCAGCAGTTATGACCCTACAGAGAACACTGAAGCTTTCTTT.